These 23 T cell receptor beta chains share one sample of origin, sequenced in a study of T cell responses to AZD1222 COVID-19 vaccine. Clones were sequenced by immunoSEQ multiplex PCR, and TCRdb holds only the in-frame ones, with some missing. Here the sample spans some 170,000 clones, around nine tenths being singletons. Source: peripheral blood, taken on day 0 of AZD1222 vaccination. The origin of the receptors is an adult in good health.

The chain recombines TRBV27 with TRBJ2-5; D not certain. The germline V gene has CDR1 MNHEY and CDR2 SMNVEV (reference sequence). The V end lost 5 bases, the J end lost 5 bases, and 12 bases lay between the germline ends. The CDR3 is made up of 13 amino acids. Here the CDR3 reads CASSPEIGETQYF. CDR3 bases: TGTGCCAGCAGTCCCGAGATCGGGGAGACCCAGTACTTC.

This rearrangement joins TRBV6-1 to TRBJ1-2, with D perhaps matching TRBD1 (5 bases). The CDR3 totals 14 residues. The ends were cut back, 3 bases at V and 2 bases at J, with 10 bases in the middle. Per the germline V gene, CDR1 is MNHNS and CDR2 is SASEGT. CDR3 in amino acids: CASSDRGRNYGYTF. The CDR3 DNA sequence: TGTGCCAGCAGTGATCGGGGGAGAAACTATGGCTACACCTTC.

This chain links TRBV6-5 with TRBJ1-3; the D is unclear. Trimming took 2 bases from V and 2 from J, leaving 7 bases between them. The CDR3 loop spans 14 amino acids. Looked up from germline, CDR1 is MNHEY and CDR2 is SVGAGI. The CDR3 sequence: CASSYEVTGNTIYF. DNA for the CDR3: TGTGCCAGCAGTTACGAAGTTACTGGAAACACCATATATTTT.

The rearrangement links TRBV19 to TRBJ1-1, with 8 bases identical to TRBD1. The CDR3 spans 15 residues. Trimming took 6 bases from V and 2 from J; bases not matched to a gene: 8. Germline values: CDR1 LNHDA, CDR2 SQIVND (reference sequence). The CDR3 nucleotides are TGTGCCAGTAGGACACAGGGGGTCATAAACACTGAAGCTTTCTTT. It codes for CASRTQGVINTEAFF.

This clone was counted a single time. V and J are TRBV5-6 and TRBJ1-1; TRBD1 matches at 7 bases. V lost 5 bases, J lost 2 bases, and 9 bases stayed unmatched. This CDR3 has 15 amino acids. Germline V CDR1 and CDR2: SGHDT, YYEEEE. The CDR3 nucleotides read TGTGCCAGCAGTCAGACAGGGAGGCCCAACACTGAAGCTTTCTTT. It encodes CASSQTGRPNTEAFF.

The chain has TRBV5-1 and TRBJ1-1; 9 bases match TRBD1. After removal of 0 bases from V and 1 base from J, the junction contained 4 bases not matched to a gene. CDR1 SGHRS and CDR2 YFSETQ come from the germline V gene. The CDR3 spans 16 residues. In DNA, the CDR3 is TGCGCCAGCAGCTTGGGGGACAGGGAGAGGAACACTGAAGCTTTCTTT. This gives the protein CASSLGDRERNTEAFF.

The chain combines TRBV11-2 with TRBJ1-3; D is ambiguous. V was shortened by 0 bases and J by 3 bases, with 6 bases between the two germline ends. Germline CDR1 and CDR2: SGHAT and FQNNGV. The CDR3 is 14 amino acids. CDR3 sequence: CASSLDLSGNTIYF. The CDR3 DNA sequence: TGTGCCAGCAGCTTAGATCTCAGTGGAAACACCATATATTTT.

Note on this clone: Other DNA variants within this sample encode the same CDR3. V and J are TRBV6-5 and TRBJ2-7; D might be TRBD2 (6 bases). The CDR3 is 13 amino acids. CDR1 and CDR2 (germline): MNHEY, SVGAGI. V lost 6 bases and J 4 bases, leaving 13 bases between the germline ends. CDR3 in DNA: TGTGCCAGCAGAACCGGGACTTCTTACGAGCAGTACTTC. Amino acids: CASRTGTSYEQYF.

This clone showed up just once. This chain connects TRBV10-3 to TRBJ2-7, with D uncertain. Germline V CDR1 and CDR2: ENHRY, SYGVKD. The CDR3 has 14 amino acids. V lost 4 bases and J 0 bases, leaving 10 bases between the germline ends. In DNA form, the CDR3 reads TGTGCCATCAGTGTCCAACGGAGCTCCTACGAGCAGTACTTC. Translation gives CAISVQRSSYEQYF.

The V gene is TRBV29-1, the J gene TRBJ1-1; D is uncertain. Germline CDR1 and CDR2: SQVTM and ANQGSEA. The CDR3 consists of 15 residues. Deletions cut 7 bases from V and 1 base from J, with 19 bases between. CDR3 amino acids: CSGIDRVIGNTEAFF. Here the CDR3 DNA reads TGCAGCGGTATCGATCGGGTGATAGGGAACACTGAAGCTTTCTTT.

The CDR3 DNA follows: TGTGCCAGCAGCGGGACAGGGACTCCCTCTGGGGCCAACGTCCTGACTTTC. It encodes CASSGTGTPSGANVLTF. The genes are TRBV5-4 and TRBJ2-6; 9 bases match TRBD1. Germline trimming cut 4 bases from V and 0 bases from J; bases unmatched to any gene: 5. This CDR3 spans 17 amino acids. CDR1 and CDR2 (germline): SGHNT, YYREEE (reference sequence).

In DNA form, the CDR3 reads TGCGCCAGCAGCTCGTACCAAGAGACCCAGTACTTC. Translating gives CASSSYQETQYF. The genes are TRBV5-1 and TRBJ2-5; D remains unclear. Germline V gives CDR1 SGHRS, CDR2 YFSETQ. V was pared by 3 bases and J by 0 bases, with 3 bases between. The CDR3 length is 12 residues. The full variable domain, in which reference TRBV5-1 and TRBJ2-5 provide the parts outside the CDR3, is KAGVTQTPRYLIKTRGQQVTLSCSPISGHRSVSWYQQTPGQGLQFLFEYFSETQRNKGNFPGRFSGRQFSNSRSEMNVSTLELGDSALYLCASSSYQETQYFGPGTRLLVL.

This clone was counted between two and nine times. This rearrangement joins TRBV5-4 to TRBJ2-4; no definite D call. V was clipped by 0 bases and J by 0 bases, with 10 bases between them. CDR1 and CDR2 (germline): SGHNT, YYREEE (reference sequence). This CDR3 has 16 residues. In DNA, the CDR3 is TGTGCCAGCAGCTTGGGGCCCGCTGTAGCCAAAAACATTCAGTACTTC. This gives the protein CASSLGPAVAKNIQYF.

The chain couples TRBV19 to TRBJ2-7; 8 bases are shared with TRBD2. The germline V gene encodes CDR1 LNHDA and CDR2 SQIVND (reference sequence). The CDR3 has 18 amino acids. Losses at the gene ends were 3 bases for V and 2 bases for J; bases not matched to a gene: 15. DNA of the CDR3: TGTGCCAGTAGTATGGGGGTACTAGCGGACTTAAGGCCCTACGAGCAGTACTTC. Amino acids: CASSMGVLADLRPYEQYF.

This chain's CDR3 is CSASDVRGGDTQYF. Here the CDR3 DNA reads TGCAGTGCTAGTGATGTGAGGGGGGGAGATACGCAGTATTTT. The chain couples TRBV20-1 to TRBJ2-3; D possibly corresponds to TRBD2 (7 bases). The length of the CDR3 is 14 residues. CDR1 and CDR2 from the germline V gene are DFQATT and SNEGSKA (reference sequence). The V and J ends lost 3 bases and 5 bases respectively, with 15 bases between them.

The chain is built from TRBV19 and TRBJ2-7; 9 bases fit TRBD1. J was trimmed by 2 bases and V by 4 bases; bases with no gene match: 3. Per germline, CDR1 LNHDA and CDR2 SQIVND (reference sequence). The CDR3 runs 14 residues. DNA of the CDR3: TGTGCCAGTAGTAGAGGGACAGGGACCTACGAGCAGTACTTC. Its translation: CASSRGTGTYEQYF.

The chain links TRBV4-1 to TRBJ2-6; 8 bases are a match to TRBD1. This CDR3 has 17 residues. Per germline, CDR1 MGHRA and CDR2 YSYEKL. V gave up 1 base and J gave up 0 bases; unmatched junction bases: 2. The CDR3, as DNA: TGCGCCAGCAGCCAAGGTCAGGGGGCCTCTGGGGCCAACGTCCTGACTTTC. It yields the protein CASSQGQGASGANVLTF.

The J gene is TRBJ2-2, the V gene TRBV19; 7 bases align to TRBD1. Germline values: CDR1 LNHDA, CDR2 SQIVND (reference sequence). Unmatched junction bases numbered 8, after V lost 7 bases and J lost 6 bases. The CDR3 contains 14 residues. Here the CDR3 reads CASNQGRGSGELFF. In DNA, the CDR3 is TGTGCCAGTAACCAAGGCAGGGGGTCCGGGGAGCTGTTTTTT.

J is TRBJ2-7 and V is TRBV27; TRBD1 agrees at 8 bases. The germline V gene has CDR1 MNHEY and CDR2 SMNVEV (reference sequence). J gave up 5 bases and V 7 bases, and 13 bases lay outside the gene matches. This CDR3 is built from 15 residues. The CDR3 sequence is CASKSPETGVHEQYF. CDR3 DNA: TGTGCCAGCAAGTCCCCCGAGACAGGGGTCCACGAGCAGTACTTC.

The chain carries TRBV4-1 and TRBJ1-4; unclear D gene. V lost 3 bases to trimming and J lost 0 bases, with 14 bases between them. The V gene's germline CDR1 is MGHRA and CDR2 YSYEKL. The CDR3 loop spans 17 amino acids. The CDR3 nucleotides read TGCGCCAGCAGCCAGGATCGTACCGGTGCAACTAATGAAAAACTGTTTTTT. Translation: CASSQDRTGATNEKLFF.

The chain links TRBV7-9 to TRBJ2-3; 7 nucleotides align to TRBD2. The V segment lost 3 bases and the J segment 5 bases; nucleotides outside the gene matches: 14. The CDR3 consists of 17 residues. Per the germline V gene, CDR1 is SEHNR and CDR2 is FQNEAQ (reference sequence). The chain's CDR3 is CASSFRVGRGGIDTQYF. CDR3 in DNA: TGTGCCAGCAGCTTCCGGGTAGGGAGGGGCGGTATAGATACGCAGTATTTT. The variable domain in full, completed from reference TRBV7-9 and TRBJ2-3, reads DTGVSQNPRHKITKRGQNVTFRCDPISEHNRLYWYRQTLGQGPEFLTYFQNEAQLEKSRLLSDRFSAERPKGSFSTLEIQRTEQGDSAMYLCASSFRVGRGGIDTQYFGPGTRLTVL.

The chain combines TRBV4-1 with TRBJ2-5; no reliable D call. This CDR3 has 17 amino acids. Per germline, CDR1 MGHRA and CDR2 YSYEKL. The V gene lost 3 bases and the J gene lost 1 base, with 18 bases spanning the gap. The CDR3 loop reads CASSHLLPEAVQETQYF. CDR3 DNA: TGCGCCAGCAGCCACCTCCTTCCTGAGGCGGTCCAAGAGACCCAGTACTTC.

V is TRBV6-1 and J is TRBJ1-1; 9 bases are shared with TRBD1. The germline gives CDR1 MNHNS, CDR2 SASEGT. The CDR3 loop spans 15 amino acids. With V trimmed by 2 bases and J by 3 bases, 4 bases remained unmatched. CDR3 region: CASSELQGAYTEAFF. The CDR3 DNA follows: TGTGCCAGCAGTGAATTACAGGGGGCATACACTGAAGCTTTCTTT.